These 20 T cell receptor beta chains were all obtained from the same sample, sequenced in a study of T cell responses to AZD1222 COVID-19 vaccine. The repertoire was sequenced with immunoSEQ multiplex PCR; TCRdb's copy has only in-frame clones and lacks some. The sample shows about 140,000 clones, more than 90% of them seen only once. The specimen was peripheral blood, collected on day 0 of AZD1222 vaccination. These receptors came from an adult in good health.

V usage is TRBV28 and J usage is TRBJ1-1, with 9 bases that match TRBD1. V dropped 3 bases and J dropped 2; count of bases not matched to a gene: 1. The CDR3 loop spans 14 amino acids. Germline values: CDR1 MDHEN, CDR2 SYDVKM. The CDR3 DNA reads as TGTGCCAGCAGTTTGGGACAGGGCAACACTGAAGCTTTCTTT. Protein: CASSLGQGNTEAFF.

V and J are TRBV6-5 and TRBJ1-2; TRBD1 matches 9 bases. Per germline, CDR1 MNHEY and CDR2 SVGAGI. The CDR3 is 14 amino acids. V dropped 5 bases and J dropped 5; count of bases not matched to a gene: 6. CDR3 amino acids: CASSQDRGGYGYTF. DNA for the CDR3: TGTGCCAGCAGTCAGGACAGGGGAGGGTATGGCTACACCTTC.

This chain connects TRBV11-3 to TRBJ1-1; D gene ambiguous. V gave up 5 bases and J gave up 1 base, with 8 bases separating them. Germline CDR1 is SGHNT and CDR2 is YENEEA. CDR3 length equals 13 residues. The DNA for the CDR3 is TGTGCCAGCAGCCAGCAGGAGAACACTGAAGCTTTCTTT. This gives the protein CASSQQENTEAFF.

The rearrangement joins TRBV11-3 to TRBJ2-2, with 14 bases matching TRBD2. With V trimmed by 7 bases and J by 6 bases, 4 bases remained unmatched. This CDR3 is built from 15 residues. CDR1 is SGHNT, CDR2 YENEEA, per germline. CDR3: CASTRTSGGSGELFF. For the CDR3, the DNA is TGTGCCAGCACACGGACTAGCGGGGGGTCCGGGGAGCTGTTTTTT.

The chain has TRBV27 and TRBJ2-7; possibly TRBD1 for D (6 bases). Trimming took 4 bases from V and 2 from J, leaving 9 bases between them. The CDR3 consists of 13 residues. Germline V gene data show CDR1 as MNHEY and CDR2 as SMNVEV (reference sequence). CDR3 DNA: TGTGCCAGCAGTTCCAGGGGACCCTACGAGCAGTACTTC. It yields the protein CASSSRGPYEQYF.

The V gene is TRBV5-1, the J gene TRBJ2-7; D is uncertain. V lost 0 bases to trimming and J lost 0 bases, with 7 bases between them. Germline CDR1 reads SGHRS; CDR2 reads YFSETQ. The CDR3 length is 14 residues. CDR3 protein: CASSLVSDSYEQYF. DNA of the CDR3: TGCGCCAGCAGCTTGGTGTCGGACTCCTACGAGCAGTACTTC.

This sequence joins TRBV30 and TRBJ1-3; D is undetermined. Germline V gene data show CDR1 as GTSNPN and CDR2 as SVGIG (reference sequence). The CDR3 contains 13 residues. V was cut by 5 bases and J by 4 bases, with 12 bases left in between. As DNA, the CDR3 is TGTGCCTGGTCCTCCGAACCGGGAAACACCATATATTTT. This gives the protein CAWSSEPGNTIYF.

V gene TRBV12-3 or TRBV12-4 combines with J gene TRBJ2-1, with D possibly being TRBD2 (6 bases). This CDR3 has 13 amino acids. The V gene lost 10 bases and the J gene lost 7 bases, with 17 bases spanning the gap. Here the CDR3 reads CATTIGAGNEQFF. The CDR3 DNA reads as TGTGCCACTACCATTGGGGCGGGAAATGAGCAGTTCTTC.

The chain recombines TRBV10-1 with TRBJ1-2; D is perhaps TRBD1 (5 bases). Trimming stripped 2 bases from V and 8 bases from J, with 12 bases between. Germline V gives CDR1 WNHNN, CDR2 SYGVQD (reference sequence). This CDR3 has 13 residues. CDR3 nucleotide sequence: TGCGCCAGCAGTGAGAACCAGGGCAGCGGCTACACCTTC. This encodes CASSENQGSGYTF.

The chain is built from TRBV7-2 and TRBJ1-2; D unclear. Trimming shortened V by 1 base and J by 6 bases, and 15 bases separated the two germline ends. CDR1 and CDR2 from the germline V gene are SGHTA and FQGNSA. The CDR3 totals 15 residues. CDR3 in DNA: TGTGCCAGCAGCTTAGTTGCCCGCCGGCGGGATGGCTACACCTTC. This codes for CASSLVARRRDGYTF.

The chain combines TRBV6-5 with TRBJ1-2; weak D call: TRBD1 (6 bases). Trimming took off 0 bases at V and 7 bases at J, with 12 bases between the two ends. Per germline, CDR1 MNHEY and CDR2 SVGAGI. This CDR3 has 14 residues. CDR3 sequence reads: CASSYSEGGSGYTF. In DNA, the CDR3 is TGTGCCAGCAGTTACTCTGAGGGGGGGTCTGGCTACACCTTC.

The CDR3: CASGSGANVLTF. For the CDR3, the DNA is TGTGCCAGCGGCTCTGGGGCCAACGTCCTGACTTTC. The V call is TRBV12-3 or TRBV12-4, the J call TRBJ2-6, with D uncertain. The CDR3 loop spans 12 amino acids. Trimming removed 8 bases from V and 0 bases from J, with 2 bases in between.

The CDR3 DNA reads TGCGCCAGCAGCTTGGTAGGGGCGCCTGGAAACACCATATATTTT. This translates into CASSLVGAPGNTIYF. The chain recombines TRBV5-1 with TRBJ1-3; D is perhaps TRBD1 (5 bases). This CDR3 is built from 15 residues. The V gene's germline CDR1 is SGHRS and CDR2 YFSETQ. The V end was cut by 0 bases, the J end by 2 bases, with 9 bases between.

The CDR3 sequence: CASSSRDREAFF. CDR3 DNA sequence: TGTGCCAGCAGTTCCCGGGACAGGGAAGCTTTCTTT. This chain links TRBV6-5 with TRBJ1-1, with TRBD1 matching over 8 bases. The germline gives CDR1 MNHEY, CDR2 SVGAGI. The CDR3 has 12 amino acids. V was pared by 4 bases and J by 8 bases, with 3 bases of the junction left unmatched.

This chain joins TRBV19 and TRBJ2-4; TRBD1 is a possible D gene (5 bases). Trimming took 7 bases from V and 9 from J, leaving 19 bases between them. The germline gives CDR1 LNHDA, CDR2 SQIVND (reference sequence). The CDR3 length is 14 residues. In DNA, the CDR3 is TGTGCCAGTACTCGGACCCAAAAAGGGGTCATTCAGTACTTC. Protein product: CASTRTQKGVIQYF.

The V gene is TRBV27, the J gene TRBJ2-2; D is possibly TRBD1 (5 bases). CDR1 is MNHEY and CDR2 is SMNVEV in the germline V gene (reference sequence). V dropped 2 bases and J dropped 5 bases, with 12 bases sitting between them. The CDR3 is 15 amino acids. The CDR3 nucleotides are TGTGCCAGCAGTTTAGGGGCGACAGTTACCGGGGAGCTGTTTTTT. It codes for CASSLGATVTGELFF.

The V and J genes are TRBV4-1 and TRBJ1-1; the D is unclear. The germline V and J ends were trimmed by 0 bases and 5 bases, with 13 bases remaining between them. The CDR3 length is 15 residues. Germline V gene data show CDR1 as MGHRA and CDR2 as YSYEKL. The CDR3 sequence is CASSQDLGQWTEAFF. CDR3 in DNA: TGCGCCAGCAGCCAAGATCTAGGGCAGTGGACTGAAGCTTTCTTT.

The chain employs TRBV15 and TRBJ1-5; 10 nucleotides match TRBD1. Trimming took 8 bases from V and 6 from J; bases not matched to a gene: 7. The CDR3 has 14 residues. Looked up from germline, CDR1 is LNHNV and CDR2 is YYDKDF (reference sequence). Here the CDR3 DNA reads TGTGCCACCCGGCGGGACAGGGGAAGTCAGCCCCAGCATTTT. Amino acids: CATRRDRGSQPQHF.

The chain employs TRBV3-1 (or the pseudogene TRBV3-2) and TRBJ2-2, with D possibly TRBD1 on 6 matching bases. This CDR3 region has 17 residues. V lost 4 bases, J lost 5 bases, and 20 bases lay in between. Germline loops: CDR1 LGHDT, CDR2 YNNKEL (reference sequence). CDR3 coding DNA: TGTGCCAGCAGCCGAACTTTGGGGGCTGCAGAGACCGGGGAGCTGTTTTTT. This codes for CASSRTLGAAETGELFF.

This clone was detected only a few times. The V and J genes are TRBV30 and TRBJ1-1; D is undetermined. Between the trimmed V and J ends, which lost 3 bases and 11 bases, there was a span of 16 bases. This CDR3 has 12 amino acids. The germline CDR1 and CDR2 sequences are GTSNPN and SVGIG (reference sequence). The CDR3: CAWRANSEGAFF. DNA of the CDR3: TGTGCCTGGAGGGCTAACTCTGAAGGGGCTTTCTTT.